The T cell receptor beta chain described here comes from a study of CD8 T cells in ankylosing spondylitis. Study-wide points: About 8 highly homologous variants made up a TCR beta motif, and this motif appeared characteristic of ankylosing spondylitis blood.

MiXCR, applied by TCRdb to the 5' RACE reads, yields one record per CDR3 protein. Of under 450,000 distinct CDR3 sequences listed, 17% are singletons. V shed 1 base, J shed 0 bases, and the junction held 6 bases outside the gene matches. The CDR3 runs to 17 residues. Per germline, CDR1 SGHAT and CDR2 FQDESV (reference sequence). With regard to this clonotype: What it recognizes is unknown.

The sequence was obtained from a male donor with ankylosing spondylitis. Sequenced input: blood, either unsorted or a sorted T cell fraction (not recorded which). This rearrangement joins TRBV11-1 to TRBJ1-1; TRBD1 matches at 9 bases. The CDR3 nucleotides read TGTGCCAGCAGCTTAGTGGGTACAGGGGGCATGAACACTGAAGCTTTCTTT. Encoded protein: CASSLVGTGGMNTEAFF.